This paragraph reports one T cell receptor (beta chain). The antigen remains unidentified. Attachment of unique molecular identifiers to individual cDNA molecules was performed. TCRdb itself ran the 5' RACE reads through MiXCR, one entry per CDR3 protein. Of 75,000 to 100,000 distinct CDR3 sequences in the sample, over 15% are singletons; the top ten hold around 1.3%. The V gene lost 3 bases and the J gene lost 5 bases, with 17 bases spanning the gap. The CDR3 length is 15 residues. The germline gives CDR1 LNHDA, CDR2 SQIVND (reference sequence). The data belong to a study of early T cells in non-severe SARS-CoV-2 infection. Across the whole study: Sequencing of bulk RNA from unsorted whole blood was done, without chain pairing.

Study observations and caveats: A preference for anti-spike CD8 responses marked VDJdb matching, which missed private and CD4 specificities.

The receptor comes from an adult who was a healthcare worker with PCR-confirmed SARS-CoV-2 infection or an uninfected control (not recorded which). The rearrangement uses TRBV19 and TRBJ2-7, with D possibly matching TRBD1 (5 bases). The sequencing input was whole blood. The CDR3 region has the DNA TGTGCCAGTAGTATCGATGGCAGGGCCGGCGACGAGCAGTACTTC. It yields the protein CASSIDGRAGDEQYF.